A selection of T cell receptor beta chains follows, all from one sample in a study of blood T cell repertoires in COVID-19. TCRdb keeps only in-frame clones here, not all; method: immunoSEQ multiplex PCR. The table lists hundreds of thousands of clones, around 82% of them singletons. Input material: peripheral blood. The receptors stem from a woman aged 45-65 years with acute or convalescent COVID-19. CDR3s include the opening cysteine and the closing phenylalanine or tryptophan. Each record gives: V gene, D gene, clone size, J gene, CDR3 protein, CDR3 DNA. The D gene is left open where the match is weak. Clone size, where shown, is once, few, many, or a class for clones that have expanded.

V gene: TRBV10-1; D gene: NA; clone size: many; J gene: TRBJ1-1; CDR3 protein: CASTATRGTEAFF; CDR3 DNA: TGCGCCAGCACCGCGACCAGAGGCACTGAAGCTTTCTTT
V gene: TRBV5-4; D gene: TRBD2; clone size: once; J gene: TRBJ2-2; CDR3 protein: CASREAGGAGELFF; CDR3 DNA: TGTGCCAGCAGGGAGGCGGGAGGGGCCGGGGAGCTGTTTTTT
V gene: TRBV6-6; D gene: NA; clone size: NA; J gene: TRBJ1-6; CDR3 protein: CASSYDPGYLNSPLHF; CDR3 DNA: TGTGCCAGCAGTTACGACCCGGGGTATCTTAATTCACCCCTCCACTTT
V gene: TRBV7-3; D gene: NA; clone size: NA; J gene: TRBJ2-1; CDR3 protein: CASSLNAAGMGSYNEQFF; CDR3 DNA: TGTGCCAGCAGCTTAAATGCTGCCGGGATGGGGTCCTACAATGAGCAGTTCTTC
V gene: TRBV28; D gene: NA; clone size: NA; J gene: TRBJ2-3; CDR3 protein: CASGEEFSTDTQYF; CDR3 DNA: TGTGCCAGCGGAGAAGAATTCAGCACAGATACGCAGTATTTT
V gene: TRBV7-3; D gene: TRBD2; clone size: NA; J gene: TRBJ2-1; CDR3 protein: CASSPRTSGLDEQFF; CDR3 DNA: TGTGCCAGCAGCCCCCGGACTAGCGGGTTAGATGAGCAGTTCTTC
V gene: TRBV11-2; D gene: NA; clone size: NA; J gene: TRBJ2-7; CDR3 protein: CASSFPLAGSYEQYF; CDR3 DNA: TGTGCCAGCAGCTTCCCCCTCGCAGGCTCCTACGAGCAGTACTTC
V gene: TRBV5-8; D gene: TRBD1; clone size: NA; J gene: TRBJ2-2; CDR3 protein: CASSLRDRVNTGELFF; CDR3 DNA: TGTGCCAGCAGCCTCCGGGACAGGGTCAACACCGGGGAGCTGTTTTTT
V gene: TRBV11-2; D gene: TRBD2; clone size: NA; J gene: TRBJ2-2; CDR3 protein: CASSSEGLAGDHGELFF; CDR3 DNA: TGTGCCAGCAGCTCAGAAGGACTAGCGGGAGATCACGGGGAGCTGTTTTTT
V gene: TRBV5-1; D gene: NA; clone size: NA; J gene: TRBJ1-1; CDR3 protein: CASSSMTGVVTEAFF; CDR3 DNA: TGCGCCAGCAGCTCAATGACAGGCGTGGTTACTGAAGCTTTCTTT
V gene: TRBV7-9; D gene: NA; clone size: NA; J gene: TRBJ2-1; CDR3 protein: CASSRDFYNEQFF; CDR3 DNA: TGTGCCAGCAGTCGGGACTTTTACAATGAGCAGTTCTTC
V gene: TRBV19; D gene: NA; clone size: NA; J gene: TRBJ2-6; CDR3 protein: CASSVAGVSGANVLTF; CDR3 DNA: TGTGCCAGTAGCGTAGCAGGGGTCTCTGGGGCCAACGTCCTGACTTTC
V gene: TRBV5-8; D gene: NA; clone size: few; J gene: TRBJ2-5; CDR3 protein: CASSPEGQYQETQYF; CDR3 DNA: TGTGCCAGCAGCCCTGAAGGACAGTACCAAGAGACCCAGTACTTC
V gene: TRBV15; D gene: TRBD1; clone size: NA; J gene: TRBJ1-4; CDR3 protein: CATSTMTGGEEKLFF; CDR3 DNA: TGTGCCACCAGCACCATGACAGGGGGGGAAGAAAAACTGTTTTTT
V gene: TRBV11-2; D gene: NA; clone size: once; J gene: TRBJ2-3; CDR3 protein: CASSLVRFTDTQYF; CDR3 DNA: TGTGCCAGCAGCTTAGTGCGCTTCACAGATACGCAGTATTTT
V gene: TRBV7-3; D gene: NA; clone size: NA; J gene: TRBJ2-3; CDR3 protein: CASSSTRTDTQYF; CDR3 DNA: TGTGCCAGCAGTTCTACTCGGACAGATACGCAGTATTTT
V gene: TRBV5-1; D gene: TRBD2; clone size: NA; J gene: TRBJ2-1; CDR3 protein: CASKLAGVFSEQFF; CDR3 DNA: TGCGCCAGCAAACTAGCGGGAGTTTTCAGTGAGCAGTTCTTC
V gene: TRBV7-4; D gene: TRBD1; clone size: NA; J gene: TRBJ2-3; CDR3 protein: CASSLTYPRDRRTDTQYF; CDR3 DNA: TGTGCCAGCAGCCTCACCTACCCCCGGGACAGACGCACAGATACGCAGTATTTT
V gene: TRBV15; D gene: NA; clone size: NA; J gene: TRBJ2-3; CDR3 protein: CATSSGAGRTDTQYF; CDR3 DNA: TGTGCCACCAGCAGCGGGGCGGGAAGGACAGATACGCAGTATTTT